These T cell receptor beta chains were read from a single sample in a study of cytomegalovirus exposure and HLA in healthy donors. Clones were sequenced by immunoSEQ multiplex PCR, and TCRdb holds only the in-frame ones, with some missing. The sample contains some 220,000 clones, 90% to 95% of which appear only once. The specimen sequenced was PBMCs. Source of these receptors: a woman between 18 and 29 years old in good health and CMV-seronegative. Both conserved end residues are part of each CDR3. D genes are given only for firm matches. Size is stated for part of the rows, as once, few or many counts, or as a class when the clone is expanded.

J gene	clone size	D gene	CDR3 length	V gene	CDR3 DNA	CDR3 protein
TRBJ1-5	.	.	15	TRBV6-1	TGTGCCAGCGAGGGCAACCCTTATAGCAATCAGCCCCAGCATTTT	CASEGNPYSNQPQHF
TRBJ1-2	once	.	15	TRBV28	TGTGCCAGCAGTTTGGGGGGTCACCGTAACTATGGCTACACCTTC	CASSLGGHRNYGYTF
TRBJ1-5	.	TRBD1	16	TRBV6-4	TGTGCCAGCAGTGAGGGCGCGGGACAGGGTGATCAGCCCCAGCATTTT	CASSEGAGQGDQPQHF
TRBJ2-1	.	TRBD2	16	TRBV10-3	TGTGCCATCGGGGTGGAAATAGCGGGAGGTAACAATGAGCAGTTCTTC	CAIGVEIAGGNNEQFF
TRBJ2-3	once	.	16	TRBV7-8	TGTGCCAGCAGCTTACTGCAGGGCTTAGCCACAGATACGCAGTATTTT	CASSLLQGLATDTQYF
TRBJ2-1	.	.	15	TRBV5-6	TGTGCCAGCAGCTTGGTTGAGGGGGCCTACAATGAGCAGTTCTTC	CASSLVEGAYNEQFF
TRBJ1-2	once	.	13	TRBV7-9	TGTGCCAGCAGCTTAGGGTCGTTCCAGGGCTACACCTTC	CASSLGSFQGYTF
TRBJ2-3	.	.	16	TRBV25-1	TGTGCCAGCAGTGAATGGAGGTACGGAGGCACAGATACGCAGTATTTT	CASSEWRYGGTDTQYF
TRBJ1-3	.	TRBD1	17	TRBV7-6	TGTGCCAGCAGCTTAGAGGCAGGGGGCTCGCGTGGAAACACCATATATTTT	CASSLEAGGSRGNTIYF
TRBJ1-2	.	.	13	TRBV2	TGTGCCAGCAAACCTTCAGGGACTGGGGGCTACACCTTC	CASKPSGTGGYTF
TRBJ2-1	.	TRBD2	15	TRBV5-1	TGCGCCAGCAGCCAAAGCGGGAGACCCTACAATGAGCAGTTCTTC	CASSQSGRPYNEQFF
TRBJ2-7	.	TRBD1	14	TRBV28	TGTGCCAGCAGTTTGGGACAGGGGGCATACGAGCAGTACTTC	CASSLGQGAYEQYF
TRBJ2-7	.	TRBD2	17	TRBV13	TGTGCCAGCACTTCTGGGAGCGGGAGGGCCCTCTTTGACGAGCAGTACTTC	CASTSGSGRALFDEQYF
TRBJ2-5	.	.	14	TRBV30	TGTGCCTGGAGTGTACAGGGTTCAGTGGAGACCCAGTACTTC	CAWSVQGSVETQYF
TRBJ1-5	.	TRBD1	16	TRBV27	TGTGCCAGCAGCTTACAGGGGGCATCTGGCAATCAGCCCCAGCATTTT	CASSLQGASGNQPQHF
TRBJ2-7	few	.	15	TRBV10-3	TGTGCCATCAGTGAGTCCTACAGTTTCTCCTACGAGCAGTACTTC	CAISESYSFSYEQYF
TRBJ2-7	few	TRBD1	14	TRBV5-1	TGCGCCAGCAGCTTCCGGGACAGGTTTGACGAGCAGTACTTC	CASSFRDRFDEQYF